This T cell receptor (beta chain) was captured in a study of T cells after yellow fever vaccination. Findings of the study overall: Although the secondary response was weaker, it peaked faster, at day 5 versus 15.

With respect to this clonotype: Its specificity is unknown.

By 5'RACE template switching, TCR cDNA was produced, with a universal primer site and UMIs added in the process. TCRdb recomputed calls from the 5' RACE reads with MiXCR, one row per CDR3 protein. Of just under 600,000 distinct CDR3 sequences listed, about 13% are singletons. This CDR3 spans 14 amino acids. Germline trimming cut 5 bases from V and 10 bases from J; bases unmatched to any gene: 11. Per the germline V gene, CDR1 is SEHNR and CDR2 is FQNEAQ (reference sequence). This specimen consisted of PBMCs, obtained on the day of the yellow fever booster vaccination. The TCR comes from a man aged 30 to 39 who received the YFV17D yellow fever vaccine. The V call is TRBV7-9, the J call TRBJ1-5; 7 bases match TRBD1. The CDR3 here is CASSPTGWASPQHF. DNA of the CDR3: TGTGCCAGCAGCCCGACAGGGTGGGCATCTCCCCAGCATTTT.